The rows below give T cell receptor beta chains drawn from one sample of a study of identical twins. TCRdb itself ran the 5' RACE reads through MiXCR, one entry per CDR3 protein. The table shows around 690,000 distinct CDR3 sequences, with about 20% occurring only once. This same sample was also part of a study on T cells expressing NK-cell markers.

Input material: PBMCs. The source of these receptors is a woman aged 18-35 years in good health. Both conserved end residues are part of each CDR3. A D gene is named only where the DNA matches it firmly. Clone size is stated in some rows and not others, as once, few, many or a class when expanded.

TRBJ2-1 TRBV9 few - CASSVARDSRQFF TGTGCCAGCAGCGTAGCCCGGGACTCCAGGCAGTTCTTC
TRBJ1-2 TRBV7-9 few - CASTPGDRHGYTF TGTGCCAGCACCCCAGGCGACAGGCATGGCTACACCTTC
TRBJ2-2 TRBV20-1 - - CSASRTARDGGELFF TGCAGTGCCAGCCGAACCGCGCGGGACGGGGGGGAGCTGTTTTTT
TRBJ1-1 TRBV11-2 - - CASSLQGGGNTEAFF TGTGCCAGCAGCTTACAGGGAGGAGGGAACACTGAAGCTTTCTTT
TRBJ2-1 TRBV12-3/TRBV12-4 - - CASRGTPTGEQFF TGTGCCAGCAGAGGGACTCCCACCGGCGAGCAGTTCTTC
TRBJ2-7 TRBV29-1 few - CSVNGYGEQYF TGCAGCGTGAACGGGTACGGCGAGCAGTACTTC
TRBJ2-7 TRBV4-2 - - CASSLGGVNEQYF TGTGCCAGCAGCCTTGGGGGTGTCAACGAGCAGTACTTC
TRBJ1-2 TRBV20-1 many - CSPYARGYGYTF TGCAGTCCATACGCGCGAGGATATGGCTACACCTTC
TRBJ2-1 TRBV12-3/TRBV12-4 - - CASSSSWAYNEQFF TGTGCCAGCAGTTCCTCTTGGGCCTACAATGAGCAGTTCTTC
TRBJ2-3 TRBV12-3/TRBV12-4 few TRBD2 CASSSTSGLDTQYF TGTGCCAGCAGTTCGACTAGCGGTTTAGATACGCAGTATTTT
TRBJ1-3 TRBV21-1 - - CASSARHHSGNTIYF TGTGCCAGCAGCGCCCGACACCACTCTGGAAACACCATATATTTT
TRBJ2-7 TRBV5-6 many - CASSLGGSEQYF TGCGCCAGCAGCTTGGGGGGTTCCGAGCAGTACTTC
TRBJ1-1 TRBV25-1 few TRBD1 CASSEWGTGGRNTEAFF TGTGCCAGCAGTGAATGGGGGACAGGGGGTAGGAACACTGAAGCTTTCTTT
TRBJ2-3 TRBV7-9 - TRBD1 CASSRRDSTTDTQYF TGTGCCAGCAGCCGCCGGGACAGTACCACAGATACGCAGTATTTT
TRBJ2-5 TRBV7-2 - TRBD2 CASSTGTSWETQYF TGTGCCAGCAGCACCGGGACTAGCTGGGAGACCCAGTACTTC
TRBJ2-7 TRBV28 - - CASSSGTVSSYEQYF TGTGCCAGCAGTTCCGGGACGGTAAGCTCCTACGAGCAGTACTTC
TRBJ2-7 TRBV11-2 - - CASSPSTATRDFF TGTGCCAGCAGCCCCTCGACAGCAACGAGAGACTTCTTC
TRBJ2-5 TRBV5-6 few - CASSLERDIGQETQYF TGTGCCAGCAGCTTGGAAAGGGACATCGGACAAGAGACCCAGTACTTC
TRBJ1-1 TRBV7-9 - - CASRGLRGNTEAFF TGTGCCAGCAGGGGATTACGGGGGAACACTGAAGCTTTCTTT
TRBJ2-3 TRBV10-1 - TRBD2 CASSTGGHGDTQYF TGCGCCAGCTCAACGGGGGGGCATGGTGATACGCAGTATTTT
TRBJ2-2 TRBV15 - - CATSRGTLTGELFF TGTGCCACCAGCAGAGGAACCCTCACCGGGGAGCTGTTTTTT
TRBJ2-5 TRBV28 - TRBD1 CASWDRVKTQYF TGTGCCAGCTGGGACAGGGTCAAGACCCAGTACTTC